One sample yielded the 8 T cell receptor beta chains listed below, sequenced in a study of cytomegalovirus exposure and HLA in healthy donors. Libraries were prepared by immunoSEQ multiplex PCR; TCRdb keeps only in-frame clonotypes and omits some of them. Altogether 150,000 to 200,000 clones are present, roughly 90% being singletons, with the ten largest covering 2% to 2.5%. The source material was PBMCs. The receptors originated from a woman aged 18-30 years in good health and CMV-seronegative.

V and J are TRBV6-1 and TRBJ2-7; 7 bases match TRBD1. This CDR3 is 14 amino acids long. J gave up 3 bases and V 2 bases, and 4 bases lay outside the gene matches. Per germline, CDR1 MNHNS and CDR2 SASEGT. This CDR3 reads CASSEQGQHYEQYF. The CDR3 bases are TGTGCCAGCAGTGAACAGGGACAGCACTACGAGCAGTACTTC.

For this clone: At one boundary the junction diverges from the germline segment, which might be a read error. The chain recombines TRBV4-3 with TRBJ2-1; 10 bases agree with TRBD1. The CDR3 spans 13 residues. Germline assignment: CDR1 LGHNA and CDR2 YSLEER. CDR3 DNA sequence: TGCGCCAGCAGCCAACAAGTTGGGACAGGGGAGCTCTTC. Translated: CASSQQVGTGELF.

The CDR3 DNA reads TGTGCCAGTAGTATACTCGGGAATGAGCAGTTCTTC. Amino acid sequence: CASSILGNEQFF. The chain carries TRBV19 and TRBJ2-1; no definite D call. The V end was cut by 2 bases, the J end by 7 bases, with 6 bases between. This CDR3 is 12 amino acids long. Per germline, CDR1 LNHDA and CDR2 SQIVND (reference sequence).

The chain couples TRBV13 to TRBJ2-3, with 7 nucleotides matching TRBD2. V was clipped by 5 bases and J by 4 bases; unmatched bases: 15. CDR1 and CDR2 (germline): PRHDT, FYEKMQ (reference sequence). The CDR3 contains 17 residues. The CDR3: CASSPKGRGSIADTQYF. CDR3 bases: TGTGCCAGCAGCCCTAAGGGGCGGGGGTCGATCGCAGATACGCAGTATTTT.

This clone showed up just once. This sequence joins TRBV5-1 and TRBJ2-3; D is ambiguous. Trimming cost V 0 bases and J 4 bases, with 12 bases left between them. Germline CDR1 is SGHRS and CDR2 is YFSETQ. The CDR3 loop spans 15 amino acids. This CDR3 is CASSLVGQNPDTQYF. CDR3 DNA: TGCGCCAGCAGCTTGGTCGGTCAAAACCCAGATACGCAGTATTTT.

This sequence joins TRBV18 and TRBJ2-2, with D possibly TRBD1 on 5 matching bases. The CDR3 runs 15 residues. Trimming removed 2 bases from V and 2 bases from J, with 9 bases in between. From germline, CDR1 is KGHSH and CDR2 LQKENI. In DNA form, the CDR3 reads TGTGCCAGCTCACCAGTGACAGTAAACACCGGGGAGCTGTTTTTT. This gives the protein CASSPVTVNTGELFF.

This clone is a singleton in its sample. This CDR3 is CASSFQDTDTEAFF. DNA of the CDR3: TGCGCCAGCAGCTTCCAGGACACGGACACTGAAGCTTTCTTT. V usage is TRBV5-1 and J usage is TRBJ1-1; TRBD1 is a possible D gene (5 bases). This CDR3 is built from 14 residues. V shed 2 bases and J shed 3 bases, with 11 bases lying between them. From germline, CDR1 is SGHRS and CDR2 YFSETQ.

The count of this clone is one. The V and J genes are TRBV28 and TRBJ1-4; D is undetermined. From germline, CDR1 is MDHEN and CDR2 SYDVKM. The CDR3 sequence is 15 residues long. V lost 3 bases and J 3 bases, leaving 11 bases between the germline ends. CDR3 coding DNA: TGTGCCAGCAGTTTGGAGCGGTTGTCTAATGAAAAACTGTTTTTT. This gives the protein CASSLERLSNEKLFF.